The 9 T cell receptor beta chains in this list originate from one sample, sequenced in a study of blood T cell repertoires in COVID-19. Method: immunoSEQ multiplex PCR; TCRdb's copy keeps in-frame clones and lacks some. The data contain fewer than 250,000 clones, around 92% of them singletons. The material sequenced was peripheral blood. These receptors originate from a man aged 30 to 45 with acute or convalescent COVID-19.

Regarding this clone: Other DNA sequences in the same sample also yield this CDR3. The genes are TRBV5-1 and TRBJ2-2, with TRBD1 matching over 8 bases. Germline V gene sequence: CDR1 SGHRS, CDR2 YFSETQ. The length of the CDR3 is 16 residues. Trimming cost V 1 base and J 2 bases; bases outside gene matches: 4. The CDR3 sequence: CASSLWTGLNTGELFF. In nucleotides, the CDR3 is TGCGCCAGCAGCTTGTGGACAGGGCTAAACACCGGGGAGCTGTTTTTT.

J is TRBJ2-7 and V is TRBV30; no clear D. CDR3 size: 13 residues. The germline V gene encodes CDR1 GTSNPN and CDR2 SVGIG (reference sequence). Trimming took 0 bases from V and 5 from J, leaving 11 bases between them. The CDR3 bases are TGTGCCTGGAGTGTACGACAAAGGAACGAGCAGTACTTC. Translated, it gives CAWSVRQRNEQYF.

The chain combines TRBV19 with TRBJ1-3, with D hard to call. The germline gives CDR1 LNHDA, CDR2 SQIVND (reference sequence). V was cut by 9 bases and J by 0 bases, with 12 bases left in between. This CDR3 region has 14 residues. The DNA for the CDR3 is TGTGCCAGCGGATTCAGGCACTCTGGAAACACCATATATTTT. This codes for CASGFRHSGNTIYF.

J is TRBJ1-5 and V is TRBV4-1, with D hard to call. V was cut by 4 bases and J by 0 bases, with 7 bases left in between. The CDR3 length is 14 residues. The germline CDR1 and CDR2 sequences are MGHRA and YSYEKL. The CDR3 DNA follows: TGCGCCAGCAGCCTAGCAGATAGCAATCAGCCCCAGCATTTT. It translates to CASSLADSNQPQHF.

This sequence joins TRBV10-2 and TRBJ2-2; the match to TRBD2 covers 11 bases. The V and J ends lost 6 bases and 7 bases, in that order; junction bases with no gene match: 7. The CDR3 length is 15 residues. The germline CDR1 and CDR2 sequences are WSHSY and SAAADI. The CDR3, as DNA: TGCGCCAGCAGGATTAGCGGGGGGGCGAGCGGGGAGCTGTTTTTT. Translated, it gives CASRISGGASGELFF.

The rearrangement joins TRBV28 to TRBJ1-2; 7 nucleotides match TRBD1. This CDR3 is 14 amino acids long. V shed 3 bases, J shed 7 bases, and the junction held 8 bases outside the gene matches. Germline CDR1 MDHEN, CDR2 SYDVKM. In DNA, the CDR3 is TGTGCCAGCAGTTTGCGACAGGGTGTGCTTGGCTACACCTTC. Translating gives CASSLRQGVLGYTF.

The chain combines TRBV2 with TRBJ1-5, with 8 bases aligning to TRBD1. The germline CDR1 and CDR2 sequences are SNHLY and FYNNEI. The CDR3 is 16 residues long. J lost 7 bases, V lost 2 bases, and 10 bases had no gene match. The CDR3 here is CASSEFLAGGWQPQHF. The CDR3 DNA sequence: TGTGCCAGCAGTGAATTTCTTGCAGGGGGCTGGCAGCCCCAGCATTTT.

This clone was seen just once. This chain joins TRBV27 and TRBJ1-1, with D perhaps TRBD1 (6 bases). Trimming shortened V by 6 bases and J by 2 bases, and 22 bases separated the two germline ends. This CDR3 is built from 17 residues. From germline, CDR1 is MNHEY and CDR2 SMNVEV (reference sequence). In nucleotides, the CDR3 is TGTGCCAGCAGACGATTTGGGGGAGGGGGTACCAACACTGAAGCTTTCTTT. Its translation: CASRRFGGGGTNTEAFF.

The CDR3 DNA sequence: TGTGCCAGCAGTTATGGACAGAATTCACCCCTCCACTTT. Protein: CASSYGQNSPLHF. The chain recombines TRBV6-6 with TRBJ1-6, with D perhaps matching TRBD1 (6 bases). Trimming cost V 3 bases and J 7 bases, with 7 bases left between them. Germline V gene sequence: CDR1 MNHNY, CDR2 SVGAGI (reference sequence). This CDR3 comprises 13 residues.